The entry below describes one T cell receptor beta chain. The antigen is undetermined. This CDR3 region has 12 residues. Germline assignment: CDR1 MNHNS and CDR2 SASEGT. The V gene end was trimmed by 8 bases and the J gene end by 7 bases; junction bases not matched to a gene: 4. This sample was taken from a study of T cell responses to AZD1222 COVID-19 vaccine. Study results and caveats: Clonal diversity was possibly underestimated, and white British individuals and females predominated among donors. Baseline seropositives among AZD1222 recipients totaled only 6 or 7. Vaccine-related CD4 TCRs covered spike, predominating at 160-218 and 743-854. Breadth and depth of Spike-specific TCRs rose after two AZD1222 doses.

TCRdb keeps only in-frame clones here, not all; method: immunoSEQ multiplex PCR. In the table there are some 100,000 clones, around nine tenths of which are singletons. The sequencing used peripheral blood, collected 28 days after the second AZD1222 dose. The genes are TRBV6-1 and TRBJ2-1; 8 bases are a match to TRBD2. The TCR comes from an adult who received the AZD1222 COVID-19 vaccine. The CDR3 DNA sequence: TGTGCCAGCGTCGCGGGGGGAAATGAGCAGTTCTTC. Translation gives CASVAGGNEQFF.